This T cell receptor beta chain stems from a study of T cell responses to AZD1222 COVID-19 vaccine (dated by TCRdb to about 2021). Broadly, across the study: Because spike-specific TCR depth and breadth did not differ between the two schedules, AZD1222 recipients who got a second dose at roughly 4 weeks were pooled with those who got a second dose at roughly 12 weeks. A total of under 250 trial participants underwent TCR sequencing, of whom approximately 200 had received two doses of AZD1222 and some 25 had received two doses of the MenACWY control vaccine. Enrollment into the trials was organized by age into subgroups of 18-55, 56-69 and 70-plus years, and those subgroups contained approximately 150, 30 and 60 TCR-sequenced participants, respectively. Study-wide findings and limitations: Reportedly, almost half of the unique spike-specific TCRs recognized epitopes lying outside the regions that are mutated in the B.1.351 and B.1.1.7 variants. The vaccine-associated CD4 TCRs covered the entire spike protein, and the dominant responses fell in regions 160-218 and 743-854. Because no day 14 peak-response samples were available, the repertoires could be characterized only after the peak T cell response. The 56-69-year group was small, and its depth increase did not reach significance, likely because of low power. Conclusions about previously exposed vaccinees were limited because only 6 or 7 AZD1222 recipients were SARS-CoV-2 seropositive at baseline. Participants were mostly white British, with more females than males. The authors suggested clonal diversity may have been underestimated. A significant rise in spike-specific TCR breadth and depth was observed after two AZD1222 doses relative to day 0 and relative to MenACWY recipients.

The CDR3 regions of human TCRbeta chains were subjected to immunosequencing. The paper's processing steps were these. Repertoire TCRs were matched against a reference library of SARS-CoV-2-specific TCRs generated with the MIRA antigen-specificity platform. Breadth was defined as the fraction of unique TCRs that were SARS-CoV-2-associated, and depth was defined as the fraction of total T cells that were SARS-CoV-2-associated. Using the MIRA data, every spike-specific TCR was mapped to the spike region that the TCR reacted to and assigned to either a CD4 or a CD8 class. Log10-transformed breadth and depth values were compared by one-way ANOVA with Sidak's multiple comparisons tests. TCRdb retrieved this table from immuneACCESS and kept in-frame rearrangements only. Not all clones are present; in checked studies, unresolved V genes account for under half, and no reason is known for the remainder. The V and J calls and clone size were taken over from that table, and D and trimming were inferred from the DNA. The sample table shows fewer than 150,000 clones, and over 85% are seen once. The ten largest clones represent around 3.1% of the sample.

The time point label, read with the paper, signifies: baseline before first vaccination. Samples from vaccinated people were obtained from the UK trials COV001 and COV002, which included a single-blind randomized controlled phase 2/3 trial of AZD1222 (ChAdOx1 nCoV-19) in healthy adults. For TCRbeta chain sequencing, PBMC samples from trial participants were taken at day 0 and at day 28 after the second dose. As for this clone: The antigen it recognizes is unknown. There are no base qualities to consult, and no much larger clone falls within one base.

Reading from cysteine to phenylalanine, the CDR3 counts 13 amino acids. Only CDR3 DNA remains: 39 bases, in frame from the first base. A distance of 12 bases separates the germline ends of V and J, which lose 7 bases and 6 bases respectively. From a lookup of the germline V gene, CDR1 and CDR2 are MNHEY and SVGAGI. The V and J segments used are TRBV6-5 and TRBJ2-2; 5 matching bases give a weak D call of TRBD2. Sequenced material: peripheral blood, taken on day 0 of AZD1222 vaccination. This TCR came from an adult in good health. The nucleotides read TGTGCCAGCACCACGACGGGGTCCGGGGAGCTGTTTTTT. Its product reads: CASTTTGSGELFF.